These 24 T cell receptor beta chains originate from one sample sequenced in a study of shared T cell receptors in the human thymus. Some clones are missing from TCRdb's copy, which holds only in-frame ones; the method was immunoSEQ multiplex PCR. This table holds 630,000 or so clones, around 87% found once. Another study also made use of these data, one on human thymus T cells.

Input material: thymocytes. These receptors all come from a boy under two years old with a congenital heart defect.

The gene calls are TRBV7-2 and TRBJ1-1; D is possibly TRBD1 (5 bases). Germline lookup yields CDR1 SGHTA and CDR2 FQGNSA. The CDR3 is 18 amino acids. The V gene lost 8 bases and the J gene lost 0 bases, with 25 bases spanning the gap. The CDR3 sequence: CASGELIRRDDMNTEAFF. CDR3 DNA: TGTGCCAGCGGCGAACTTATCCGGAGGGACGACATGAACACTGAAGCTTTCTTT.

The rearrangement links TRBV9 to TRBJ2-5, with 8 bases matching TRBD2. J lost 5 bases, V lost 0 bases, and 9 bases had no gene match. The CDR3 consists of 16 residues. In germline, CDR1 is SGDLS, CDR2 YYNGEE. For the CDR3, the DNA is TGTGCCAGCAGCGTAGAGAGCGGGAGATCTGAGGAGACCCAGTACTTC. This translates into CASSVESGRSEETQYF.

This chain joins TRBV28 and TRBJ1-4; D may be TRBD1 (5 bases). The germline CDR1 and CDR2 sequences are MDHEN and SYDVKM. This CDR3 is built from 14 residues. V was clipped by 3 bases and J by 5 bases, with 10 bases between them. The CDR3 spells CASSFRRANEKLFF. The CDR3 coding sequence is TGTGCCAGCAGTTTCCGCAGGGCCAATGAAAAACTGTTTTTT.

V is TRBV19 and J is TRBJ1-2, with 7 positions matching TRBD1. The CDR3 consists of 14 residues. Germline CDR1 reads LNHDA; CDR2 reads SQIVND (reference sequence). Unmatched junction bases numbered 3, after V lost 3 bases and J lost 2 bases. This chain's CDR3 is CASSMSDRNYGYTF. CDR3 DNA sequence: TGTGCCAGTAGTATGTCGGACAGGAACTATGGCTACACCTTC.

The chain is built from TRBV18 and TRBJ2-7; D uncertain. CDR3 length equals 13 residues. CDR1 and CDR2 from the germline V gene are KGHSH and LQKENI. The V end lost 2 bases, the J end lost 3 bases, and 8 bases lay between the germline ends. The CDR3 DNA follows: TGTGCCAGCTCACCAAACAGCCACTACGAGCAGTACTTC. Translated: CASSPNSHYEQYF.

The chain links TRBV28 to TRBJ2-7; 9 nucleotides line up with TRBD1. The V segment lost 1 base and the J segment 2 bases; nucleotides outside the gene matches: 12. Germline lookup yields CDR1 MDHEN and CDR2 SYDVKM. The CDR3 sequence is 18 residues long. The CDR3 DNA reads TGTGCCAGCAGTTTATCTCTGGGACAGGGCTTAAACCCCTACGAGCAGTACTTC. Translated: CASSLSLGQGLNPYEQYF. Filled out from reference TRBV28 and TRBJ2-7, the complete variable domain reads DVKVTQSSRYLVKRTGEKVFLECVQDMDHENMFWYRQDPGLGLRLIYFSYDVKMKEKGDIPEGYSVSREKKERFSLILESASTNQTSMYLCASSLSLGQGLNPYEQYFGPGTRLTVT.

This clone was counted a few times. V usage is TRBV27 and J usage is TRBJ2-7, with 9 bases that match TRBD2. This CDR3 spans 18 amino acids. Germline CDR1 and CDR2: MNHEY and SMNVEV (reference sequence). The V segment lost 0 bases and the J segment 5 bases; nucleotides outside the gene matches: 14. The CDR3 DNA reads TGTGCCAGCAGTTTATCGAAGATTAGCGGGAGAGGTGTCCACGAGCAGTACTTC. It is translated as CASSLSKISGRGVHEQYF.

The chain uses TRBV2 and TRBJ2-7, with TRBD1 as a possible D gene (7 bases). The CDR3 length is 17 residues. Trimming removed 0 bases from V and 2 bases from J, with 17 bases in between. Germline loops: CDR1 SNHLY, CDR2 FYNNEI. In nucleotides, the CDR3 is TGTGCCAGCAGTGAAGCGCTTTACGGAGGGGGCCCCTACGAGCAGTACTTC. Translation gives CASSEALYGGGPYEQYF.

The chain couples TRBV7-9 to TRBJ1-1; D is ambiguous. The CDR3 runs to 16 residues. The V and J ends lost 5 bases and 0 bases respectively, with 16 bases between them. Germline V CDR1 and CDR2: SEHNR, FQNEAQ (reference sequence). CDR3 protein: CASSRPGFTMNTEAFF. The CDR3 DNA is TGTGCCAGCAGCCGCCCGGGATTTACAATGAACACTGAAGCTTTCTTT.

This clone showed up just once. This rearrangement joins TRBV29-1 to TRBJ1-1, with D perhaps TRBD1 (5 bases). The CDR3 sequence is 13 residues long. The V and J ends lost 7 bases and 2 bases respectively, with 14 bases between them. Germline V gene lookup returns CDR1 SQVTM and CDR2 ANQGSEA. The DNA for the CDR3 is TGCAGCGCTGTTGACGGGGGAAACACTGAAGCTTTCTTT. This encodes CSAVDGGNTEAFF. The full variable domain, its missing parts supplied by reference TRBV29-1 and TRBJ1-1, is SAVISQKPSRDICQRGTSLTIQCQVDSQVTMMFWYRQQPGQSLTLIATANQGSEATYESGFVIDKFPISRPNLTFSTLTVSNMSPEDSSIYLCSAVDGGNTEAFFGQGTRLTVV.

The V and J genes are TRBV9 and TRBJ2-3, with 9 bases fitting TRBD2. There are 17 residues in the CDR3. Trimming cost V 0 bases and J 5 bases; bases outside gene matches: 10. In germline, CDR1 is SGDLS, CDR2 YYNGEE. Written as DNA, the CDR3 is TGTGCCAGCAGCGTAGGCCGGGGGACTAGCAAGAGAGATACGCAGTATTTT. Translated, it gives CASSVGRGTSKRDTQYF.

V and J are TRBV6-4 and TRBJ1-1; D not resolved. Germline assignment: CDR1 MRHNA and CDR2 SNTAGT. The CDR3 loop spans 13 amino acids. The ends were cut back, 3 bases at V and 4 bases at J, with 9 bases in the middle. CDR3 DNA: TGTGCCAGCAGTGAGGCGGGAAGCACTGAAGCTTTCTTT. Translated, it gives CASSEAGSTEAFF.

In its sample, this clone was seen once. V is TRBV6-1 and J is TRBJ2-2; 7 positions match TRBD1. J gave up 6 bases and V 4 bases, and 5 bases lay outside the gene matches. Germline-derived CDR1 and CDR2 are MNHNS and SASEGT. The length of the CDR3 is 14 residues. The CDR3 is CASSGRQGAGELFF. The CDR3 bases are TGTGCCAGCAGTGGCCGACAGGGCGCCGGGGAGCTGTTTTTT.

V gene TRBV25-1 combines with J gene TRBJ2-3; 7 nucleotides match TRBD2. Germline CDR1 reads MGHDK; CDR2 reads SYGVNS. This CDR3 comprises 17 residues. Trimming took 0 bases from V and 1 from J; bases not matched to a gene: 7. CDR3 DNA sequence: TGTGCCAGCAGTGAATATATTCGGCTAGCGGGCACAGATACGCAGTATTTT. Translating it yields CASSEYIRLAGTDTQYF.

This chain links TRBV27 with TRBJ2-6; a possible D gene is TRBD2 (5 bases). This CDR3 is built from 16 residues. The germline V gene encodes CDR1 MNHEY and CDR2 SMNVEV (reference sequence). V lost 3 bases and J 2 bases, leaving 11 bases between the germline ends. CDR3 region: CASSFSRGTGANVLTF. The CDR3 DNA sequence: TGTGCCAGCAGTTTTTCACGGGGAACTGGGGCCAACGTCCTGACTTTC.

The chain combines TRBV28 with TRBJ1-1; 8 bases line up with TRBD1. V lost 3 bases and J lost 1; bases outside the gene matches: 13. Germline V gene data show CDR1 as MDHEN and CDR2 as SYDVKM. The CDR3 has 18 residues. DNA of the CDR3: TGTGCCAGCAGTTTGTTTTCCGGGACAGGCCTATCGAACACTGAAGCTTTCTTT. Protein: CASSLFSGTGLSNTEAFF.

CDR3 protein: CASSRTGSGYTF. The CDR3 DNA reads as TGTGCCAGCAGCCGGACAGGGAGTGGCTACACCTTC. V usage is TRBV28 and J usage is TRBJ1-2; TRBD1 agrees at 8 bases. Germline values: CDR1 MDHEN, CDR2 SYDVKM. This CDR3 is built from 12 residues. With 6 bases clipped from V and 7 bases from J, the junction kept 4 bases outside the gene matches.

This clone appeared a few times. The CDR3 DNA follows: TGTGCCAGCAGTTTCTTTCCTAGCGGGAGATATCAAGGAGGAGAGATCTACGAGCAGTACTTC. Translating gives CASSFFPSGRYQGGEIYEQYF. The V call is TRBV28, the J call TRBJ2-7, with 10 bases fitting TRBD2. Germline values: CDR1 MDHEN, CDR2 SYDVKM. This CDR3 spans 21 amino acids. The V gene end was trimmed by 3 bases and the J gene end by 3 bases; junction bases not matched to a gene: 23.

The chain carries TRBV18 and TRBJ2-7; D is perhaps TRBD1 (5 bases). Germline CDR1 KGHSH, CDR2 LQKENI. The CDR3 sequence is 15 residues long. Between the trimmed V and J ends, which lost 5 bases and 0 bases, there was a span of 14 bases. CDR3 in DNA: TGTGCCAGCTCATCACGAAACAGGTCCTCCTACGAGCAGTACTTC. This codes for CASSSRNRSSYEQYF.

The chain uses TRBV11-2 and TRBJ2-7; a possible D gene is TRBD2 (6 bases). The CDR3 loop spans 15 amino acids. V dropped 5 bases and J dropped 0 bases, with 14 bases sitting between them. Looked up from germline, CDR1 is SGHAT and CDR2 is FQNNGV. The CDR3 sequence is CASSLPTSSSYEQYF. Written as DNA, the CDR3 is TGTGCCAGCAGCCTTCCGACTAGTTCCTCCTACGAGCAGTACTTC.

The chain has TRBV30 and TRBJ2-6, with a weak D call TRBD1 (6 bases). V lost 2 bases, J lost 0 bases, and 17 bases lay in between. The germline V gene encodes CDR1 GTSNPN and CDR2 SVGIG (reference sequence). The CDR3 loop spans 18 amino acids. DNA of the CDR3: TGTGCCTGGAGTCTCAGACAGGAGACCTCCTCTGGGGCCAACGTCCTGACTTTC. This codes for CAWSLRQETSSGANVLTF.

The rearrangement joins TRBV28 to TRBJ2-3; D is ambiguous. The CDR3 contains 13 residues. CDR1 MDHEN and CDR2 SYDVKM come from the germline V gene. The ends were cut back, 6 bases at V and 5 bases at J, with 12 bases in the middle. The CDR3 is CASSEVGKDTQYF. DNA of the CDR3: TGTGCCAGCAGCGAGGTTGGAAAAGATACGCAGTATTTT.

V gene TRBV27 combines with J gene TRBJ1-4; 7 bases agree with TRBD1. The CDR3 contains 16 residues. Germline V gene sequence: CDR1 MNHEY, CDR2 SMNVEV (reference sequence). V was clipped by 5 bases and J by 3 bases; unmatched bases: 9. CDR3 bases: TGTGCCAGCAGTGACCGGGACAGTGTTCCTAATGAAAAACTGTTTTTT. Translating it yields CASSDRDSVPNEKLFF.

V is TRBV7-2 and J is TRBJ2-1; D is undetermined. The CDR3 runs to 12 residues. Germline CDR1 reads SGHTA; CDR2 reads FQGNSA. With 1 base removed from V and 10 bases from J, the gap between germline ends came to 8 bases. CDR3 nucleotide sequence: TGTGCCAGCAGCTTAGTGGGCCCCGAGCAGTTCTTC. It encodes CASSLVGPEQFF.